This T cell receptor beta chain was documented in a study of technical replicates of blood from a few donors. Repertoires were generated with immunoSEQ multiplex PCR, while TCRdb's copy carries only in-frame clones and drops some. The sample records approximately 75,000 clones, 75% to 85% being singletons. V lost 2 bases, J lost 6 bases, and 11 bases lay in between. The germline V gene encodes CDR1 SGHNT and CDR2 YYREEE (reference sequence). This CDR3 is 14 amino acids long. V is TRBV5-4 and J is TRBJ2-2, with D tentatively TRBD2 (7 bases). The TCR originated in a human donor in good health. Some clones in this sample may be carry-over from other donors' samples. Sequencing input: PBMCs. The CDR3 here is CASSFGGRAGELFF. The DNA of the CDR3 is TGTGCCAGCAGCTTCGGGGGGCGGGCCGGGGAGCTGTTTTTT.